Shown below are 8 T cell receptor beta chains from a single sample sequenced in a study of tumor and adjacent non-tumor tissue in lung cancer. Three rounds of nested PCR, following a modified ARM-PCR protocol, produced the TCRbeta library. TCRdb processed the multiplex PCR reads anew with MiXCR; each CDR3 protein has one entry. Among under 100,000 distinct CDR3 sequences listed, roughly two thirds were seen once. The template was RNA from unsorted bulk tissue. Sequencing was done on a sample of lung tumor tissue. The receptor set was obtained from a man aged 70 or older with non-small cell lung cancer.

The J gene is TRBJ2-5, the V gene TRBV7-3; D uncertain. The CDR3 contains 13 residues. The V and J ends lost 2 bases and 5 bases respectively, with 9 bases between them. In germline, CDR1 is SGHTA, CDR2 FQGTGA. CDR3 nucleotide sequence: TGTGCCAGCAGCTTAGTGGGTGGGGAGACCCAGTACTTC. It translates to CASSLVGGETQYF. The variable domain in full, completed from reference TRBV7-3 and TRBJ2-5, reads GAGVSQTPSNKVTEKGKYVELRCDPISGHTALYWYRQSLGQGPEFLIYFQGTGAADDSGLPNDRFFAVRPEGSVSTLKIQRTERGDSAVYLCASSLVGGETQYFGPGTRLLVL.

Concerning this clonotype itself: A clone one base away is much larger, so this may be a read error. The V gene is TRBV12-3 or TRBV12-4, the J gene TRBJ1-1; the D is unclear. The length of the CDR3 is 14 residues. The CDR3 nucleotides are TGTGCCAGCAGTTTAAGGCAGGTAAACACTGAAGCTTCCTTT. The encoded protein is CASSLRQVNTEASF.

On this clonotype itself: The CDR3 does not close with the conserved phenylalanine or tryptophan, likely indicating a read error. This chain uses TRBV29-1 with TRBJ2-6; D is unclear. This CDR3 region has 14 residues. Germline CDR1 SQVTM, CDR2 ANQGSEA. The CDR3 sequence: CSIDVSSGANVLTY. Written as DNA, the CDR3 is TGCAGCATTGACGTGAGCTCTGGGGCCAACGTCCTGACTTAC.

Regarding this clonotype: At one of its ends the junction is not consistent with the germline gene, which may arise from a read error. V usage is TRBV29-1 and J usage is TRBJ2-1; D unclear. The CDR3 has 13 residues. Germline V gene data show CDR1 as SQVTM and CDR2 as ANQGSEA. In DNA form, the CDR3 reads TGCAGCGTTGTGTATAGGCCCGCCGGTGAGCACTTCTTC. Its translation is CSVVYRPAGEHFF.

Of note for this clonotype: At one of its ends the junction is not consistent with the germline gene, which may arise from a read error. The chain is built from TRBV28 and TRBJ2-7; D not resolved. This CDR3 contains 12 residues. Germline V CDR1 and CDR2: MDHEN, SYDVKM. CDR3 nucleotides: TGTCCCAGCAGTTTAAGTGGCTACGAGCAGCACTTC. Encoded protein: CPSSLSGYEQHF.

This chain joins TRBV28 and TRBJ2-1, with 10 positions matching TRBD1. Germline-derived CDR1 and CDR2 are MDHEN and SYDVKM. This CDR3 is 15 amino acids long. The trim removed 9 bases at V and 6 bases at J, leaving 11 bases unmatched. CDR3 residues: CASSPLGQGCNEQFF. CDR3 DNA sequence: TGTGCCAGTAGTCCCCTGGGACAGGGGTGCAATGAGCAGTTCTTC.

This clonotype has just one count. A much larger clonotype is one base distant, so this may be a read error. V usage is TRBV29-1 and J usage is TRBJ1-1, with 7 bases lining up with TRBD1. This CDR3 has 11 amino acids. Germline CDR1 and CDR2: SQVTM and ANQGSEA. Written as DNA, the CDR3 is TGCAACGCCAAAGCGGGGACAGAAGCTTCCTTT. It is translated as CNAKAGTEASF.

Remarks on this clonotype: Its ends do not fully match the called genes, so a read error is possible. The genes are TRBV25-1 and TRBJ2-2; D might be TRBD2 (6 bases). CDR1 and CDR2 from the germline V gene are MGHDK and SYGVNS. There are 16 residues in the CDR3. In nucleotides, the CDR3 is TGTACCAGCAGCAGGAGGGCCGGGGCGAACACCGGGGTGCTGTTTTTT. Translating it yields CTSSRRAGANTGVLFF.